The TCR beta chain described here comes from a study of blood T cell repertoires in COVID-19. Study-wide background: The United States, Italy and Spain were the sources of the acute and convalescent COVID-19 samples. Sources were T cells, B-cell-depleted T cells, or PBMCs; the material itself was cDNA or gDNA.

The V segment lost 3 bases and the J segment 0 bases; nucleotides outside the gene matches: 8. The CDR3 is 17 residues long. CDR1 is KGHDR, CDR2 SFDVKD, per germline. This clone occurred a few times. Original handling: Nucleated cell number was recorded as an estimate derived from reference gene primer amplification. Assay used: immunoSEQ multiplex PCR; TCRdb lists only in-frame clones, some missing. Clone size and V and J calls were adopted from that table, with D and trimming inferred from the DNA. The table records some 20,000 clones, around 87% of them present only once. This receptor was identified in a man aged 65 to 85 with acute or convalescent COVID-19. This sequence joins TRBV24-1 and TRBJ1-1; 8 nucleotides line up with TRBD1. Sequenced material: peripheral blood. The CDR3 loop reads CATSDPRGTGLNTEAFF. Here the CDR3 DNA reads TGTGCCACCAGTGATCCTCGTGGGACAGGCCTGAACACTGAAGCTTTCTTT.